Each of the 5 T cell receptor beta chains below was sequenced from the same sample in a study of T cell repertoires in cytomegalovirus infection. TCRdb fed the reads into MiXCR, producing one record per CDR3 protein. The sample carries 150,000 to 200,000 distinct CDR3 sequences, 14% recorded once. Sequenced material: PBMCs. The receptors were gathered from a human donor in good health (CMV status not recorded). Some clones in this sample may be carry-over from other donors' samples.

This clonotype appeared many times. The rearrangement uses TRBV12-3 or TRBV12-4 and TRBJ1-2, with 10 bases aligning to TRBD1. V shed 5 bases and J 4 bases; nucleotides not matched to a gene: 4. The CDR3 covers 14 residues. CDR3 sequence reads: CASSRTGGRYGYTF. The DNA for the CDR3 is TGTGCCAGCAGTAGGACAGGGGGACGCTATGGCTACACCTTC.

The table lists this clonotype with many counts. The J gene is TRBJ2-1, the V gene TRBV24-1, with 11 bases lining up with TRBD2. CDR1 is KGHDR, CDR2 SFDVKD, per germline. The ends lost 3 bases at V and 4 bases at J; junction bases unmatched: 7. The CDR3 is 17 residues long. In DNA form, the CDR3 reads TGTGCCACCAGTGATCTTGGGACTAGCGGAATGTACAATGAGCAGTTCTTC. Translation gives CATSDLGTSGMYNEQFF.

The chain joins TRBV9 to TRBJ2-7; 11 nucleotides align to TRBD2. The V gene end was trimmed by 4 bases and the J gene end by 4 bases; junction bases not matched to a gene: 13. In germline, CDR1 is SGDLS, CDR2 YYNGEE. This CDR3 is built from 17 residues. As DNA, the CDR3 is TGTGCCAGCAGCCCAAGAGGGCTAGCGGGGGGCCTTTACGAGCAGTACTTC. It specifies CASSPRGLAGGLYEQYF. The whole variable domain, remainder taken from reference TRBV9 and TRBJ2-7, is DSGVTQTPKHLITATGQRVTLRCSPRSGDLSVYWYQQSLDQGLQFLIQYYNGEERAKGNILERFSAQQFPDLHSELNLSSLELGDSALYFCASSPRGLAGGLYEQYFGPGTRLTVT.

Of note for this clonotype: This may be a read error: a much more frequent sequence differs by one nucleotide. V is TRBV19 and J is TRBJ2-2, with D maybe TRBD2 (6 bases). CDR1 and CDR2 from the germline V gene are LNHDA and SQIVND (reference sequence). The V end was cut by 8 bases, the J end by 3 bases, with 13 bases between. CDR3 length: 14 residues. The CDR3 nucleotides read TGTGCCAGTCCCCCTTGGGGGGACACCGGGGAGCTGTTTTTT. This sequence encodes CASPPWGDTGELFF.

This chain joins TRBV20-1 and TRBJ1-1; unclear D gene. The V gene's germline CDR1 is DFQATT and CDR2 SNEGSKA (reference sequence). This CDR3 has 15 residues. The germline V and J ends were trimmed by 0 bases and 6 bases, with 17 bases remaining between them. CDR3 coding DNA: TGCAGTGCTAGAGATGGCAGGTCTGCGACTGCTGAAGCTTTCTTT. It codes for CSARDGRSATAEAFF.